These T cell receptor beta chains were read from a single sample in a study of CD8+CD57+ T cells in acquired aplastic anemia. MiXCR, applied by TCRdb to the reads, yields one record per CDR3 protein. The sample lists hundreds of thousands of distinct CDR3 sequences; roughly three fifths were seen once. Sequences were obtained from sorted CD4+, CD8+, or CD8+CD57+ T cells (not recorded which) from PBMCs. Every receptor here comes from a human donor with severe aplastic anemia or a healthy control (not recorded which). Both conserved end residues are part of each CDR3. Fields, in order: V gene, J gene, D gene, CDR3 protein. A D gene is named only where the DNA matches it firmly.

v_call: TRBV4-1; j_call: TRBJ1-1; d_call: TRBD1; cdr3_aa: CASRRDSLRPAFF
v_call: TRBV29-1; j_call: TRBJ2-3; d_call: TRBD2; cdr3_aa: CSVDRLAGGPTQYF
v_call: TRBV4-3; j_call: TRBJ1-1; d_call: -; cdr3_aa: CASSQDRLTEAFF
v_call: TRBV24-1; j_call: TRBJ2-1; d_call: -; cdr3_aa: CATSDPADPNNEQFF
v_call: TRBV29-1; j_call: TRBJ1-2; d_call: -; cdr3_aa: CSGWGGGGYGYTF
v_call: TRBV2; j_call: TRBJ2-6; d_call: -; cdr3_aa: CASSVQGASGANVLTF
v_call: TRBV10-3; j_call: TRBJ1-3; d_call: -; cdr3_aa: CAISEFSRVDRNTIYF
v_call: TRBV7-3; j_call: TRBJ1-6; d_call: -; cdr3_aa: CASRQIYNSPLHF
v_call: TRBV5-6; j_call: TRBJ2-2; d_call: -; cdr3_aa: CASSLRGRAGELFF
v_call: TRBV7-9; j_call: TRBJ2-7; d_call: -; cdr3_aa: CASSKDWGIYF